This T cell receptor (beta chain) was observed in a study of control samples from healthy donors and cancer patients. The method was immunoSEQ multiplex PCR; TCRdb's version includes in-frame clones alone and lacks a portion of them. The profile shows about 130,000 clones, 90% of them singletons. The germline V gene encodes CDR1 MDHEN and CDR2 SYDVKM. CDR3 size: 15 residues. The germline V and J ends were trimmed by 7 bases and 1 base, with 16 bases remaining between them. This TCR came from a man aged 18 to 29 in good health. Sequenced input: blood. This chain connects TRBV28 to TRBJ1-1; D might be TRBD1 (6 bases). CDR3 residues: CASIDGGATNTEAFF. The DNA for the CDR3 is TGTGCCAGCATCGATGGGGGGGCTACGAACACTGAAGCTTTCTTT. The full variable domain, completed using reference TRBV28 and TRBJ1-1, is DVKVTQSSRYLVKRTGEKVFLECVQDMDHENMFWYRQDPGLGLRLIYFSYDVKMKEKGDIPEGYSVSREKKERFSLILESASTNQTSMYLCASIDGGATNTEAFFGQGTRLTVV.